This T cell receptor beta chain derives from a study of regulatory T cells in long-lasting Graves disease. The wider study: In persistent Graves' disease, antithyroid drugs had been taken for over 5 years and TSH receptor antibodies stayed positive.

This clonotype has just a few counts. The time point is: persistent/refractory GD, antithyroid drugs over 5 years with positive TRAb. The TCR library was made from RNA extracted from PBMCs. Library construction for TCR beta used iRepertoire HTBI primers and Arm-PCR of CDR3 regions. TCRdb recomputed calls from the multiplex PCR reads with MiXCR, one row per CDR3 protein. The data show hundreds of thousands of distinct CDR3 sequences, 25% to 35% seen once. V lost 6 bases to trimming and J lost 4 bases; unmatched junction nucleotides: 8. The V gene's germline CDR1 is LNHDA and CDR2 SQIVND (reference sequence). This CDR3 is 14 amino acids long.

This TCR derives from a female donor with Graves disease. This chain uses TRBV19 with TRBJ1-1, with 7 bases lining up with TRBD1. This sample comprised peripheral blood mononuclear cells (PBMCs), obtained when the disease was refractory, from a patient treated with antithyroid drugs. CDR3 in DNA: TGTGCCAGTAGCCCTCGGGCAGGGGGCACTGAAGCTTTCTTT. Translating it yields CASSPRAGGTEAFF. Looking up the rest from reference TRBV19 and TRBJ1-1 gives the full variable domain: DGGITQSPKYLFRKEGQNVTLSCEQNLNHDAMYWYRQDPGQGLRLIYYSQIVNDFQKGDIAEGYSVSREKKESFPLTVTSAQKNPTAFYLCASSPRAGGTEAFFGQGTRLTVV.